Included here is one TCR beta chain sequence, with context. Its antigen remains undetermined. No base quality information exists; no much larger clone differs at one position. Participants in the prospective study were enrolled through a virtual design, were aged roughly 18 to 90 years, and lived in roughly 24 United States geographic areas. In the prospective study, participants were assigned to cohorts based on the clinical history participants reported in a screening survey and a study questionnaire. Recovered participants in ImmuneRACE Cohort 3 were defined by two consecutive negative NP/OP PCR tests, clearance by a healthcare professional, or resolution of symptoms. In the prospective study, mobile phlebotomists collected whole blood, serum and a nasopharyngeal or oropharyngeal swab from each participant. Additional blood draws and questionnaires over an approximately two-month period could optionally be provided by prospective study participants. Before DNA extraction, blood samples from the prospective study were shipped at room temperature or frozen.

The data were taken from a study of blood T cell repertoires in COVID-19 (dated by TCRdb to 2020 to 2021). For context, the study as a whole: Samples covering the acute and convalescent phases of COVID-19 were provided by collaborators in the United States, Italy and Spain. The prospective study material was composed of cDNA or gDNA derived from T cells, B-cell-depleted T cells, or PBMCs. The samples were drawn from two sources: the first 160 participants of the ongoing ImmuneRACE study, and 1,000 to 1,500 subjects contributed by 6 global collaborators. Deeply sampled blood TCRbeta repertoires from subjects exposed to, actively infected with, or recovered from COVID-19 were included in the dataset. The repertoires were released in a freely available public database meant as a resource for research on the immune response to SARS-CoV-2. A de-identified subject ID, COVID-19 status, age in years and sex were almost always included in the sample metadata. Where HLA class I and class II types were available, the types were taken from metadata supplied by the sample provider, not from assay-based typing.

On the study overall, not on this receptor specifically: The quantity of clinical and demographic metadata differed by source and by participant and was supplied without curation.

V drops 5 bases and J drops 3 bases, leaving 10 bases in between. Reading from cysteine to phenylalanine, the CDR3 counts 13 amino acids. Here the CDR3 DNA is all that survives: 39 bases in frame from base 1. Per the germline V gene (reference sequence), SEHNR is the CDR1 and FQNEAQ is the CDR2. The immunoSEQ Assay, a bias-controlled multiplex PCR, was used to amplify TCRbeta CDR3 regions from genomic DNA. Processing in the source paper ran as follows. The number of nucleated cells in each sample was estimated from the amplification of reference gene primers within the assay. Sequence reads were collapsed and filtered to measure the absolute abundance of every unique TCRbeta CDR3 rearrangement. Productive Simpson clonality was computed per sample as the square root of Simpson's diversity index over productive rearrangements. In its TCRdb copy, this immuneACCESS table keeps in-frame sequences only and misses some clones. Where compared with another copy, unresolved V genes explain less than half of these, and the others have no known cause. D and trimming were read from the DNA, whereas the V and J calls and clone size are those reported in that table. The sample table contains roughly 330,000 clones; only one count was recorded for just over 85% of them. The top ten clones comprise 10% of the sample.

The chain uses TRBV7-9 and TRBJ1-1; no D gene can be assigned with confidence. This receptor was taken from a woman between 18 and 29 years old who had recovered from COVID-19. Material for sequencing was PBMCs or T cells enriched from blood (not recorded which). The CDR3: CASSGFEDTEAFF. The nucleotide sequence reads TGTGCCAGCAGCGGGTTCGAGGACACTGAAGCTTTCTTT.